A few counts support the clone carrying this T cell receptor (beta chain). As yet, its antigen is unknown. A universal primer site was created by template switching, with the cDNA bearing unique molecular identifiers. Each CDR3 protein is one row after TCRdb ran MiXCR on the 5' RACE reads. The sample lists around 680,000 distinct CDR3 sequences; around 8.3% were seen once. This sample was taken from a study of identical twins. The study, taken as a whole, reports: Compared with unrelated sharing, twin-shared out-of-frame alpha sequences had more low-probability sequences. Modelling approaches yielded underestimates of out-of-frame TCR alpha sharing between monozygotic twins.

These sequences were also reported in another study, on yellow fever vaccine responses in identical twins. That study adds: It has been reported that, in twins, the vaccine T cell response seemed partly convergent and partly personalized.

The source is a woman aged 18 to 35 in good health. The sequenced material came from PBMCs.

The CDR3 sequence is CASSYHYRDRTYEQYF. The CDR3 bases are TGTGCCAGCAGTTACCATTACCGGGACAGAACCTACGAGCAGTACTTC. This chain joins TRBV28 and TRBJ2-7, with 7 bases aligning to TRBD1. The CDR3 loop spans 16 amino acids. The J segment lost 2 bases and the V segment lost 4 bases, leaving 11 bases of the junction unmatched. Germline-derived CDR1 and CDR2 are MDHEN and SYDVKM.